The T cell receptor beta chain under discussion was sequenced for a study of regulatory T cells in long-lasting Graves disease. This clonotype was recorded at least ten times. With iRepertoire HTBI primers and Arm-PCR of CDR3 regions, TCR beta libraries were built. A single record per CDR3 protein comes from TCRdb applying MiXCR to the multiplex PCR reads. The sample includes around 450,000 distinct CDR3 sequences, approximately 15% seen only once; the top ten take over 15%. Germline V gives CDR1 PRHDT, CDR2 FYEKMQ (reference sequence). The CDR3 runs to 15 residues. Trimming pared 4 bases from V and 1 base from J, leaving 12 bases between. Sample time point: newly diagnosed GD, antithyroid drugs for less than 3 months. Following extraction of RNA from PBMCs, that RNA was used to make the TCR library. This same sample was also taken into another study, of T cells in Graves' hyperthyroidism and ophthalmopathy. That report adds: Initially, a first-round RT-PCR of the TCR CDR3 employed the HTBI primer set.

The TCR comes from a woman in her twenties or thirties with Graves disease. Specimen: peripheral blood mononuclear cells (PBMCs), collected at new diagnosis, from a patient treated with antithyroid drugs. This chain links TRBV13 with TRBJ2-3; D could derive from TRBD1 or TRBD2 (5 bases each). The CDR3 loop is CASSYEGFGTDTQYF. The CDR3 DNA sequence: TGTGCCAGCAGCTATGAGGGGTTTGGCACAGATACGCAGTATTTT.